This T cell receptor (beta chain) was captured in a study of shared clonotypes between healthy human individuals. Study-level results: Generation probabilities of non-shared clonotypes were lower (relative to those shared by all four donors).

Deep was the level at which the assay was run. Several immunoSEQ plates held equal portions of the genomic DNA taken from each subset. It was around 180 ng DNA, some 30,000 T cell genomes, that sorted-subset replicate PCRs used. Clones were read by immunoSEQ multiplex PCR, and TCRdb kept only the in-frame ones, dropping some. Of 2.5 million or so clones in the sample, about 92% were seen once. The CDR3 spans 17 residues. Germline CDR1 is MDHEN and CDR2 is SYDVKM. The V gene end was trimmed by 5 bases and the J gene end by 2 bases; junction bases not matched to a gene: 11. Regarding this clone: Its antigen remains unknown.

This chain links TRBV28 with TRBJ1-3; 8 bases map to TRBD1. Source material: naive CD4+ T cells sorted from blood. Documented subset: CD45RA+ positively selected. The origin of this receptor is a man younger than 35 in good health. The CDR3 bases are TGTGCCAGCAGTCCCCCGAAGGCACAGGGGGCTGGAAACACCATATATTTT. This sequence encodes CASSPPKAQGAGNTIYF.